What follows is one T cell receptor beta chain and its context. Its antigen is currently unknown. Terminally differentiated effector memory CD45RA+ cells were excluded by CCR7 positive selection of CD45RO-negative cells. There were no recent acute infections or vaccinations among the donors, who were healthy HIV-negative adults. This sample stems from a study of shared clonotypes between healthy human individuals. As for the study in general: CD4 naive cells filled three plates per donor, CD4 memory three, CD8 naive two and CD8 memory one. Study-wide points: Unshared clonotypes carried lower generation probabilities than those common to all four donors.

Germline V gene data show CDR1 as SQVTM and CDR2 as ANQGSEA. This CDR3 has 15 residues. Unmatched junction bases numbered 13, after V lost 6 bases and J lost 9 bases. Profiled with immunoSEQ multiplex PCR; TCRdb holds only in-frame clones, not every one. The sample lists roughly 2,000,000 clones, 85% to 95% occurring once. V and J are TRBV29-1 and TRBJ1-4; 10 bases map to TRBD1. Material: naive CD8+ T cells from PBMCs. The TCR was taken from a young man in good health. Some clones in this sample may be carry-over from other donors' samples. DNA of the CDR3: TGCAGCGTCTATATAACGGGACAGGGGCGGAAAAAACTGTTTTTT. This translates into CSVYITGQGRKKLFF.